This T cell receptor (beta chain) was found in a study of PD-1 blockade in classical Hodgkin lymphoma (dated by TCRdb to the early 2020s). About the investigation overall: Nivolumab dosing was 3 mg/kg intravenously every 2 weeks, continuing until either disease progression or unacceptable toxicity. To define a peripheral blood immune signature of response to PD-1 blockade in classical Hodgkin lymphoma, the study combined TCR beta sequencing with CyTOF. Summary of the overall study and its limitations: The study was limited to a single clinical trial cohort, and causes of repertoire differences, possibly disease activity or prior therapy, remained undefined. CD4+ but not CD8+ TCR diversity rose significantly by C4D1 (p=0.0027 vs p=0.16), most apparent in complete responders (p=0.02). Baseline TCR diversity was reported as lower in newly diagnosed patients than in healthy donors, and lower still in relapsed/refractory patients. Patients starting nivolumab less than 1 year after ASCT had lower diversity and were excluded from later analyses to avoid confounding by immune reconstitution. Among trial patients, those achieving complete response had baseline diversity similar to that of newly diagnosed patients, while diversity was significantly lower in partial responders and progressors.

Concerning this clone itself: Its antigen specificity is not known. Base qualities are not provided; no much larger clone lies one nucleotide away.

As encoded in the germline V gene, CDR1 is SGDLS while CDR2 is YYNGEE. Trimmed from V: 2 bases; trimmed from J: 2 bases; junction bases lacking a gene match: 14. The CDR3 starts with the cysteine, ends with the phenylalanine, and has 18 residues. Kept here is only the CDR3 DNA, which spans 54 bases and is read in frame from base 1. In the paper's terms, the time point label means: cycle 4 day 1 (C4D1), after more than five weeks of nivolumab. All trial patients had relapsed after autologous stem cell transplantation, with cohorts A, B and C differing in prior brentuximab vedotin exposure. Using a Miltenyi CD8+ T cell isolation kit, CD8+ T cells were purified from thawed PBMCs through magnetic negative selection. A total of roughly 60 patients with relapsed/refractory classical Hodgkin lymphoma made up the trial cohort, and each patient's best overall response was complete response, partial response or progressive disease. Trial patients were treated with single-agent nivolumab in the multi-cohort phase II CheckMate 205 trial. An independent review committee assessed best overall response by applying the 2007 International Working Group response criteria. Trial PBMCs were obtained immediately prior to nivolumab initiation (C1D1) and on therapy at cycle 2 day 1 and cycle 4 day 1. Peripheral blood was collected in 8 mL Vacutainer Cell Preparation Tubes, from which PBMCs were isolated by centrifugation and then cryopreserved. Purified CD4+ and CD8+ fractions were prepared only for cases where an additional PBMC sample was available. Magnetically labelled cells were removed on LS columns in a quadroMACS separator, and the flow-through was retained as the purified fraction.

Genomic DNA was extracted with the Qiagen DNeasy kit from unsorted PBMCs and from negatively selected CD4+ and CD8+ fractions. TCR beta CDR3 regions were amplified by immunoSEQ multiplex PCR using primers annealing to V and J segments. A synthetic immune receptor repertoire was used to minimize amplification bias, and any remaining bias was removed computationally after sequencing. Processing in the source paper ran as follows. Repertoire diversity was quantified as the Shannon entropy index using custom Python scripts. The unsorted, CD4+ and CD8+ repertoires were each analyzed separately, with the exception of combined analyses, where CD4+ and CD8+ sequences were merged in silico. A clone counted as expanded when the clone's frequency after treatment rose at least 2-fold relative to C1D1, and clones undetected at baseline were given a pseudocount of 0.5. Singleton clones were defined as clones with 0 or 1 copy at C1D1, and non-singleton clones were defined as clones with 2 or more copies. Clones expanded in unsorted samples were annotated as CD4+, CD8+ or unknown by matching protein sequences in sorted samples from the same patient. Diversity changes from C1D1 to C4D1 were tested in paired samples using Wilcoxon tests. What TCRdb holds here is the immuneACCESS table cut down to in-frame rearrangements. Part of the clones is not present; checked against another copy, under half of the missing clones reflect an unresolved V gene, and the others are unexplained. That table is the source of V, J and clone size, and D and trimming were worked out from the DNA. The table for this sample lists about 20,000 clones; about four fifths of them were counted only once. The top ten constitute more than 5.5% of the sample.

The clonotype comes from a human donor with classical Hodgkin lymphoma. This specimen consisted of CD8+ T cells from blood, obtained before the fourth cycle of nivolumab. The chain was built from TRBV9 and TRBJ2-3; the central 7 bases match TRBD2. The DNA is TGTGCCAGCAGCGTGAGCCAAGCGGGGCCATCTTTCACAGATACGCAGTATTTT. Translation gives CASSVSQAGPSFTDTQYF.